The next 8 T cell receptor beta chains were all read from a single sample in a study of T cell repertoires in cytomegalovirus infection (dated by TCRdb to about 2019). Sequenced using an Illumina HiSeq 1500. TCRdb passed the public sequencing reads through fastp at Q25 and MiXCR, retaining productive beta sequences. Rows with one shared CDR3 protein collapse into an entry with the most common genes and DNA. The sample yields roughly 990,000 distinct CDR3 sequences; around 32% were counted once. The top ten hold 13% of the sample. The antigens of these receptors remain unknown. What the treatment or condition label conveys for this sample: in vitro stimulation with specific CMV peptide epitopes to enrich CMV-specific T cells. The starting material was cultured CD8+ T cells from PBMCs, obtained from culture after CMV antigen stimulation. The receptor set was obtained from a human donor in good health (CMV status not recorded). Some clones in this sample may be carry-over from other donors' samples.

This clonotype was seen more than once but under ten times. The chain recombines TRBV19 with TRBJ2-3; a possible D gene is TRBD2 (5 bases). Trimming cost V 2 bases and J 2 bases, with 8 bases left between them. The CDR3 is made up of 14 amino acids. Germline loops: CDR1 LNHDA, CDR2 SQIVND (reference sequence). DNA for the CDR3: TGTGCCAGTAGTATACCGGGGTCCACAGATACGCAGTATTTT. Translated: CASSIPGSTDTQYF.

This chain connects TRBV27 to TRBJ2-7, with 9 bases lining up with TRBD1. This CDR3 has 15 residues. Germline CDR1 and CDR2: MNHEY and SMNVEV (reference sequence). Unmatched junction bases numbered 5, after V lost 2 bases and J lost 3 bases. The CDR3 DNA is TGTGCCAGCAGTTTAATTGGACAGGGGAGCTACGAGCAGTACTTC. This encodes CASSLIGQGSYEQYF.

This clonotype has at least ten counts. The chain has TRBV7-8 and TRBJ1-5, with 7 bases that match TRBD1. Looked up from germline, CDR1 is SGHVS and CDR2 is FQNEAQ. Unmatched junction bases numbered 3, after V lost 4 bases and J lost 0 bases. This CDR3 has 15 residues. DNA for the CDR3: TGTGCCAGCAGCTCCGGGACAGATAGCAATCAGCCCCAGCATTTT. It yields the protein CASSSGTDSNQPQHF.

This clonotype turned up a few times. The chain employs TRBV20-1 and TRBJ1-1; unclear D gene. Germline values: CDR1 DFQATT, CDR2 SNEGSKA (reference sequence). V lost 6 bases to trimming and J lost 0 bases, with 8 bases between them. The CDR3 sequence is 12 residues long. CDR3 bases: TGCAGTGCCGAACGTATGAACACTGAAGCTTTCTTT. Protein product: CSAERMNTEAFF.

As regards this clonotype: A read error may account for a junction end that differs from germline. This chain joins TRBV6-9 and TRBJ2-1; 12 nucleotides agree with TRBD2. The CDR3 length is 16 residues. The germline gives CDR1 MNHGY, CDR2 SVAAGI. The CDR3 DNA sequence: TGTGCCTGCAGTTCTCCCGGGACTAGCGGGCTAAATGAGCAGTTCTTC. It yields the protein CACSSPGTSGLNEQFF.

V and J are TRBV7-9 and TRBJ2-2; 11 bases are shared with TRBD2. CDR3 length: 14 residues. Trimming cost V 11 bases and J 6 bases; bases outside gene matches: 8. CDR1 is SEHNR, CDR2 FQNEAQ, per germline (reference sequence). CDR3 DNA: TGTGCCGGACCGGGACTAGCGGTGCCCGGGGAGCTGTTTTTT. Its protein is CAGPGLAVPGELFF.

This clonotype came up a few times. The chain uses TRBV19 and TRBJ1-1; 9 positions match TRBD1. The trim removed 6 bases at V and 4 bases at J, leaving 9 bases unmatched. The length of the CDR3 is 15 residues. Germline V gene lookup returns CDR1 LNHDA and CDR2 SQIVND (reference sequence). The CDR3 coding sequence is TGTGCCAGTAGCTTACAGGGGGCAAGGCGCACTGAAGCTTTCTTT. It is translated as CASSLQGARRTEAFF.

This clonotype was observed a few times. V usage is TRBV10-3 and J usage is TRBJ2-5; D remains unclear. V dropped 0 bases and J dropped 0 bases, with 8 bases sitting between them. Germline V CDR1 and CDR2: ENHRY, SYGVKD. The CDR3 consists of 15 residues. CDR3 in amino acids: CAISESRGYQETQYF. The CDR3 region has the DNA TGTGCCATCAGTGAGTCCCGAGGATACCAAGAGACCCAGTACTTC.